What follows describes a single TCR beta chain. Its antigen is unknown. J gave up 3 bases and V 0 bases, and 1 base lay outside the gene matches. CDR1 and CDR2 (germline): SGHRS, YFSETQ. This CDR3 region has 14 residues. This sample stems from a study of cytomegalovirus exposure and HLA in healthy donors. Study-wide points: Highly shared variants forming one cluster were likely a sequencing artifact. There were some V segments, including TRBV6-2 and TRBV6-3, excluded as indistinguishable. Reportedly, TCR beta sequences accurately predicted HLA-A and HLA-B alleles in most subjects.

The PCR was carried out with 60 Vbeta primers and 13 Jbeta primers. The assay was immunoSEQ multiplex PCR, and TCRdb's table has in-frame clones only and misses some. The sample gives under 200,000 clones, about three quarters of which show up once; 4.5% to 6% is in the top ten. The sequence was collected from a middle-aged man in good health and CMV-seronegative. V gene TRBV5-1 combines with J gene TRBJ2-3; TRBD1 agrees at 7 bases. The specimen sequenced was PBMCs. CDR3 amino acids: CASSLDRGTDTQYF. The CDR3 DNA reads TGCGCCAGCAGCTTGGACAGGGGAACAGATACGCAGTATTTT. The full variable domain, rest sourced from reference TRBV5-1 and TRBJ2-3, is KAGVTQTPRYLIKTRGQQVTLSCSPISGHRSVSWYQQTPGQGLQFLFEYFSETQRNKGNFPGRFSGRQFSNSRSEMNVSTLELGDSALYLCASSLDRGTDTQYFGPGTRLTVL.